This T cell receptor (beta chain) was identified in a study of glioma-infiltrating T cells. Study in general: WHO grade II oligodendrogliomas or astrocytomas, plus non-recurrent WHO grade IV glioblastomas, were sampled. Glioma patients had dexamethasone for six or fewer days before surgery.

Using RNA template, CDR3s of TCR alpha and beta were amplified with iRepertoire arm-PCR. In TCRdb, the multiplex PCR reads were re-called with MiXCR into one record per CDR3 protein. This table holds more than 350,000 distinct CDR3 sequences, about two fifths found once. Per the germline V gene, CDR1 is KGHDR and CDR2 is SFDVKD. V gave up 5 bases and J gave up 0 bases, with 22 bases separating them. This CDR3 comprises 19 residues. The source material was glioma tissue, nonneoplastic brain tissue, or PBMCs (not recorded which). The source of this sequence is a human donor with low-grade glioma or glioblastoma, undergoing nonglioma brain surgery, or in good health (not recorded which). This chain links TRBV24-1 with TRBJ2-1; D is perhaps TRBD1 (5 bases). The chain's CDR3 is CATSGGARGPTSSYNEQFF. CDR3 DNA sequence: TGTGCCACCAGTGGTGGGGCTAGAGGTCCCACGAGCTCCTACAATGAGCAGTTCTTC.